This TCR beta chain was found in a study of cytomegalovirus exposure and HLA in healthy donors. Overall study findings and caveats: Excluded: some indistinguishable V segments such as TRBV6-2 and TRBV6-3. Relative to the approximately 700-donor mean, N-insertions were reportedly fewer in an Asian-associated ancestry cluster in a later analysis.

V shed 3 bases, J shed 3 bases, and the junction held 3 bases outside the gene matches. This CDR3 contains 14 residues. Germline V gene data show CDR1 as SEHNR and CDR2 as FQNEAQ (reference sequence). Concerning this clone itself: The target antigen is unknown.

All donors participated as healthy donors of bone marrow. PCR was performed using 60 Vbeta and 13 Jbeta primers. Data came from immunoSEQ multiplex PCR; TCRdb stores just in-frame clones and leaves some out. Of just over 200,000 clones in the sample, approximately 80% were seen once. The sequencing sample was made of PBMCs. This sequence joins TRBV7-9 and TRBJ1-1, with TRBD1 matching 8 bases. The receptor was derived from a man aged 45-65 years in good health and CMV-seronegative. The chain's CDR3 is CASSLTGVDTEAFF. The CDR3 nucleotides read TGTGCCAGCAGCTTGACAGGGGTCGACACTGAAGCTTTCTTT.